One T cell receptor (beta chain) is described in this entry. This clone was recorded a few times. The target of this receptor is not known. No much larger clone is present one base from it, and per-base qualities are unavailable. The protocol used for the library was the immunoSEQ multiplex PCR assay. The table was pulled from immuneACCESS by TCRdb, which kept in-frame rearrangements only. Such tables lose some clones; where checked, under half of the loss comes from unresolved V genes, and the rest has no known cause. This sample comprises approximately 70,000 clones, roughly four fifths of them detected only once. The top ten hold about 15% of the sample. From cysteine to phenylalanine, the CDR3 is 12 amino acids long. Only the CDR3 region is kept as DNA, spanning 36 bases read in frame from base 1. V loses 5 bases of germline sequence and J loses 8 bases, and the interval between the two ends is 12 bases. Sequences SQVTM (CDR1) and ANQGSEA (CDR2) are obtained from the germline V gene.

These data come from a study of radiotherapy plus CTLA-4 blockade in lung cancer (dated by TCRdb to between 2017 and 2018). The study in broad terms: Among enrolled patients, approximately 18% had an objective response and 31% reached disease control.

Beyond this particular receptor, the publication reports: The strongest predictors of response, as reported, were early dynamic changes in blood T cell clones along with a rise in serum interferon-beta after radiation. After treatment with radiotherapy and ipilimumab, TCR clones that originated in tumors expanded in peripheral blood.

Focal radiation therapy combined with CTLA-4 blockade (ipilimumab) was tested in patients with chemo-refractory metastatic non-small-cell lung cancer. Rearrangement joined TRBV29-1 to TRBJ2-2; possibly the D gene is TRBD1, per 7 matching bases. This clonotype was sampled from a human donor with non-small cell lung cancer whose response to radiotherapy plus ipilimumab could not be evaluated. Some clones in this sample may be carry-over from other donors' samples. This specimen was peripheral blood, taken from a patient treated with radiotherapy plus ipilimumab. The CDR3 protein: CSVWQGGGELFF. The DNA reads as follows: TGCAGCGTTTGGCAGGGGGGTGGGGAGCTGTTTTTT.